This is a list of T cell receptor beta chains from one sample in a study of blood T cell repertoires in COVID-19. Sequencing used immunoSEQ multiplex PCR; TCRdb keeps in-frame clones, though not all of them. Here the sample spans under 250,000 clones, around 87% being singletons. Sequenced: peripheral blood. The receptors come from a woman aged 65 to 85 with active or convalescent COVID-19. Each CDR3 is given with its conserved first and last residue. D genes are given only for firm matches. Clone size, where shown, is once, few, many, or a class for clones that have expanded.

>-|TRBV24-1|TRBD2|TRBJ2-2
TGTGCCACACAGACTAGCTTGAACACCGGGGAGCTGTTTTTT
CATQTSLNTGELFF
>few|TRBV7-3|-|TRBJ1-6
TGTGCCAGCAGCTTAACCGGAGGGGTCATGGTTCGGTCACCCCTCCACTTT
CASSLTGGVMVRSPLHF
>-|TRBV5-6|TRBD2|TRBJ2-3
TGTGCCAGCAGCTGGCTGCGGGGGGACCGGGATACGCAGTATTTT
CASSWLRGDRDTQYF
>-|TRBV19|-|TRBJ2-4
TGTGCCAGTAGTTTGGAGGGAGGAGCGGCGGCCAAAAACATTCAGTACTTC
CASSLEGGAAAKNIQYF
>-|TRBV18|-|TRBJ2-3
TGTGCCAGCTCACCGGCGGCAAGAGGTCCAGATACGCAGTATTTT
CASSPAARGPDTQYF
>-|TRBV24-1|-|TRBJ1-1
TGTGCCACCAGTGACACAGGGATGAACACTGAAGCTTTCTTT
CATSDTGMNTEAFF
>-|TRBV4-1|-|TRBJ1-1
TGCGCCAGCAGCCGAATCAGGGGAACTGAAGCTTTCTTT
CASSRIRGTEAFF
>-|TRBV11-2|TRBD1|TRBJ1-1
TGTGCCAGCAGCCCCGGACAGGGGTGGAGAACTGAAGCTTTCTTT
CASSPGQGWRTEAFF
>-|TRBV3-1/TRBV3-2|-|TRBJ1-3
TGTGCCAGCGGTCGAACATCTGGAAACACCATATATTTT
CASGRTSGNTIYF
>-|TRBV24-1|-|TRBJ2-3
TGTGCCACCAGTGAGCCTCCCTACGGGCAAGGGGGTGATACGCAGTATTTT
CATSEPPYGQGGDTQYF
>-|TRBV7-9|TRBD1|TRBJ1-2
TGTGCCAGCAGCTTCGGGACAGACCATGGCTACACCTTC
CASSFGTDHGYTF
>-|TRBV3-1/TRBV3-2|-|TRBJ1-3
TGTGCCAGCAGCCCCGGCAGGCTCTCTGGAAACACCATATATTTT
CASSPGRLSGNTIYF
>-|TRBV2|-|TRBJ1-1
TGTGCCACCCTGGCTGACCTAGCCACTGAAGCTTTCTTT
CATLADLATEAFF
>-|TRBV2|-|TRBJ2-7
TGTGCCACCGGACAGGGCCTGGGACTACGCCCTTACGAGCAGTACTTC
CATGQGLGLRPYEQYF
>-|TRBV20-1|TRBD2|TRBJ2-3
TGCAGTGCTAGTCCGACTAGCGGGGGGGTAACAGATACGCAGTATTTT
CSASPTSGGVTDTQYF
>-|TRBV20-1|TRBD2|TRBJ2-7
TGCAGTGCTAGTAGCGGGACTAGAATGTACTACGAGCAGTACTTC
CSASSGTRMYYEQYF
>-|TRBV4-1|TRBD1|TRBJ1-4
TGCGCCAGCAGCCAAGAGGGCCGAGGACAGGCTGAAAAACTGTTTTTT
CASSQEGRGQAEKLFF
>-|TRBV27|-|TRBJ1-3
TGTGCCAGCAGTTTAGGGGGCCCTGGGGTTCTCTCTGGAAACACCATATATTTT
CASSLGGPGVLSGNTIYF
>once|TRBV3-1/TRBV3-2|TRBD1|TRBJ1-1
TGTGCCAGCAGTGACGGGACAGGGCCTTGGGGTGCTGAAGCTTTCTTT
CASSDGTGPWGAEAFF
>few|TRBV5-5|TRBD1|TRBJ1-2
TGTGCCAGCAGCTTGGCCGCGGGACAGGGAAGCGTTGTAAGTGGCTACACCTTC
CASSLAAGQGSVVSGYTF
>-|TRBV4-3|TRBD1|TRBJ1-2
TGCGCCAGCAGCCAAGAGGCTGGCAGGGGGCCATACTATGGCTACACCTTC
CASSQEAGRGPYYGYTF
>-|TRBV5-1|-|TRBJ2-5
TGCGCCAGCAGCTCGGGACGGACAGTCGAGACCCAGTACTTC
CASSSGRTVETQYF
>-|TRBV6-5|-|TRBJ2-7
TGTGCCAGCAGGTCCAGGGGATCGGGAGAGCAGTACTTC
CASRSRGSGEQYF